This TCR beta chain originates from a study of blood T cell repertoires in COVID-19. Overall study: The analysed material was cDNA or gDNA that came from T cells, B-cell-depleted T cells, or PBMCs.

This CDR3 is built from 17 residues. The junction had 14 bases not matched to a gene; V was cut back by 5 bases and J by 6 bases. Per germline, CDR1 LNHNV and CDR2 YYDKDF (reference sequence). Clones were read by immunoSEQ multiplex PCR, and TCRdb kept only the in-frame ones, dropping some. Of under 350,000 clones listed, almost 85% are singletons. The sequenced sample was peripheral blood. The receptor was derived from a human donor in a cohort sampled during active COVID-19. The rearrangement uses TRBV15 and TRBJ2-2, with TRBD1 matching 8 bases. CDR3 in amino acids: CATSEDDRGLGSGELFF. The CDR3 DNA reads TGTGCCACCAGCGAAGACGACAGGGGTCTAGGGTCCGGGGAGCTGTTTTTT.